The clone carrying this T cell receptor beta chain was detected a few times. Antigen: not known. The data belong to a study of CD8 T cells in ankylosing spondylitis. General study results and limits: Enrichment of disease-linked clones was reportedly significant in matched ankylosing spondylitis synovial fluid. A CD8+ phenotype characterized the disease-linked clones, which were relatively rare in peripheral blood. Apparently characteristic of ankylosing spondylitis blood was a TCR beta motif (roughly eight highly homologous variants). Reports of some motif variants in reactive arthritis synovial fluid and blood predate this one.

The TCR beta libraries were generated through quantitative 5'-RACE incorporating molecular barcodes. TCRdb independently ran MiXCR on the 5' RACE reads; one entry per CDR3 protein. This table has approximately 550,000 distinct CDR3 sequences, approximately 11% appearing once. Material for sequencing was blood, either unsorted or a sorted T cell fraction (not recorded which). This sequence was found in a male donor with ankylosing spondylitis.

The CDR3 nucleotides are TGTGCCAGCAGCCGTCGGGGGGACCGAATTTATGGCTACACCTTC. Amino acids: CASSRRGDRIYGYTF. The V call is TRBV5-6, the J call TRBJ1-2, with D possibly being TRBD1 (5 bases). The CDR3 runs to 15 residues. The germline V gene has CDR1 SGHDT and CDR2 YYEEEE. Trimming removed 4 bases at V and 5 bases at J, with 18 bases between.